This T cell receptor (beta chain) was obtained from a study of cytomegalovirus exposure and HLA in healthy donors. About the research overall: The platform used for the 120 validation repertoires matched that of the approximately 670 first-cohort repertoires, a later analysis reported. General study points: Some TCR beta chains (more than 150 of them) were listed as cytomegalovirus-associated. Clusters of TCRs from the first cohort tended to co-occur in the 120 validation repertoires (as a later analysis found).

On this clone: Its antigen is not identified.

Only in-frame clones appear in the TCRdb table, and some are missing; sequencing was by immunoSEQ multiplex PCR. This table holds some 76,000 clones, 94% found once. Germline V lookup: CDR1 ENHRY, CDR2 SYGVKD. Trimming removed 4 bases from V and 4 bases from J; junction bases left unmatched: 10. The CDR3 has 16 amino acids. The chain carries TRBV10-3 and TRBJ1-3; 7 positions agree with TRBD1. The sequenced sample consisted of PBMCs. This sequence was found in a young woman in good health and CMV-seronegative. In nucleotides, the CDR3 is TGTGCCATCAGTGGGGGACAGCCCGCGACGGGAAACACCATATATTTT. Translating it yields CAISGGQPATGNTIYF.